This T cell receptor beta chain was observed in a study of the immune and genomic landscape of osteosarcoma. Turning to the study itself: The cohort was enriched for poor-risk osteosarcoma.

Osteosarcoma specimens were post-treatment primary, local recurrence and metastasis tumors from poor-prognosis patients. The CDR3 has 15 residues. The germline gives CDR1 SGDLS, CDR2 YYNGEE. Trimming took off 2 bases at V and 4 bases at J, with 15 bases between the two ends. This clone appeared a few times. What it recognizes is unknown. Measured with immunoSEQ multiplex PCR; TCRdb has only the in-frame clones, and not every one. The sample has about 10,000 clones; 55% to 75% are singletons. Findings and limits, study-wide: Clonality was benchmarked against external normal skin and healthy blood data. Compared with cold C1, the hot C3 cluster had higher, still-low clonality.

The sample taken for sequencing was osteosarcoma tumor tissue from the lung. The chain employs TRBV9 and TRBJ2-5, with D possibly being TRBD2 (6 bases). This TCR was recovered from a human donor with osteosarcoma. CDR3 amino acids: CASSVGAGWGETQYF. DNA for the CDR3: TGTGCCAGCAGCGTTGGGGCGGGATGGGGAGAGACCCAGTACTTC. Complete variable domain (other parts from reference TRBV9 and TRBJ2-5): DSGVTQTPKHLITATGQRVTLRCSPRSGDLSVYWYQQSLDQGLQFLIQYYNGEERAKGNILERFSAQQFPDLHSELNLSSLELGDSALYFCASSVGAGWGETQYFGPGTRLLVL.